This is a list of T cell receptor beta chains from one sample in a study of identical twins. TCRdb independently ran MiXCR on the 5' RACE reads; one entry per CDR3 protein. The data contain some 300,000 distinct CDR3 sequences, about 12% of them seen just once; the ten biggest clones take up approximately 7.6%. These same records also appear under a second study, on yellow fever vaccine responses in identical twins.

The sequenced material came from CD8+ T cells sorted from blood. These receptors originate from a woman under 30 in good health. Both conserved end residues are part of each CDR3. The D gene is left open where the match is weak. The listing skips clone size in some rows; elsewhere it reads once, few, many or a size class.

cdr3_nt | cdr3_aa | cdr3_length | clone_size | j_call | v_call | d_call
TGCGCCAGCAGCCGTACCCGGACAGGGGACGAGCAGTACTTC | CASSRTRTGDEQYF | 14 | few | TRBJ2-7 | TRBV4-1 | TRBD1
TGCAGCGTTGTAGGCGGGAGAAGGGCCTACGAGCAGTACTTC | CSVVGGRRAYEQYF | 14 | few | TRBJ2-7 | TRBV29-1 | TRBD2
TGTGCCACAGGGCTAGCGGGAGGTCGCGAGCAGTACTTC | CATGLAGGREQYF | 13 | NA | TRBJ2-7 | TRBV19 | TRBD2
TGTGCCAGCTCACCAGACCCGGGATATTTCGACAATGAGCAGTTCTTC | CASSPDPGYFDNEQFF | 16 | once | TRBJ2-1 | TRBV18 | NA
TGTGCCAGCAGTTTATACCGGGAGAGACAACATGAGCAGTTCTTC | CASSLYRERQHEQFF | 15 | NA | TRBJ2-1 | TRBV27 | NA
TGTGCCAGCAGCCCTCACCGGGGGCCCCCTAGCACAGATACGCAGTATTTT | CASSPHRGPPSTDTQYF | 17 | few | TRBJ2-3 | TRBV6-1 | NA
TGTGCCAGTACCCTGGGGGGGCAGTTGGAGACACTTCCCCAAAACATTCAGTACTTC | CASTLGGQLETLPQNIQYF | 19 | NA | TRBJ2-4 | TRBV19 | NA
TGCGCCAGCAGCTTGGTCCATCAACCTCCTGGCTACACCTTC | CASSLVHQPPGYTF | 14 | NA | TRBJ1-2 | TRBV5-1 | NA
TGCGCCAGCAGCTTGGCCTCGACAGAAGCTAACTATGGCTACACCTTC | CASSLASTEANYGYTF | 16 | many | TRBJ1-2 | TRBV5-1 | NA
TGTGCCAGCAGCTTAGAATTGAGGGTTAAGGAGCAGTTCTTC | CASSLELRVKEQFF | 14 | many | TRBJ2-1 | TRBV7-8 | NA
TGCGCCAGCAGTCAGGGCGGCGGGGCGGATACGCAGTATTTT | CASSQGGGADTQYF | 14 | many | TRBJ2-3 | TRBV5-1 | NA
TGTGCCAGCAGCTTAGGGTGGACCCGAGCGGATACGCAGTATTTT | CASSLGWTRADTQYF | 15 | many | TRBJ2-3 | TRBV7-8 | NA
TGTGCCATCAGTGAGTCGAGCCCGGGAGGGCCGAACACCGGGGAGCTGTTTTTT | CAISESSPGGPNTGELFF | 18 | NA | TRBJ2-2 | TRBV10-3 | TRBD2
TGTGCCACCAGTGACCCCGGACAGGAATTAAACACCGGGGAGCTGTTTTTT | CATSDPGQELNTGELFF | 17 | few | TRBJ2-2 | TRBV24-1 | TRBD1
TGTGCCAGCAGCGTAGCTGCCGGGTACCAAGAGACCCAGTACTTC | CASSVAAGYQETQYF | 15 | few | TRBJ2-5 | TRBV9 | NA
TGCGCCAGCAGCGCCCCGGGCAGGCCCGTGGGCACAGATACGCAGTATTTT | CASSAPGRPVGTDTQYF | 17 | NA | TRBJ2-3 | TRBV5-1 | NA
TGCGCCAGCAGCCTTAACGAGTGGGAGGGTACAGATACGCAGTATTTT | CASSLNEWEGTDTQYF | 16 | NA | TRBJ2-3 | TRBV5-1 | TRBD2
TGTGCCAGCAGTTTATATCTTGACAGAAGTTACAATGAGCAGTTCTTC | CASSLYLDRSYNEQFF | 16 | few | TRBJ2-1 | TRBV27 | NA
TGTGCCAGCAGTTCGAACACAGGGTCCGGCTACACCTTC | CASSSNTGSGYTF | 13 | NA | TRBJ1-2 | TRBV27 | NA
TGTGCCAGCAGCGTGCAGGGCACCGGGGAGCTGTTTTTT | CASSVQGTGELFF | 13 | NA | TRBJ2-2 | TRBV9 | NA
TGTGCCAGCAGCTTAGCGGCGGAGAACTACGAGCAGTACTTC | CASSLAAENYEQYF | 14 | NA | TRBJ2-7 | TRBV11-2 | NA
TGTGCTAGTGGTTTGGTACAGGGGACCTACTACAATGAGCAGTTCTTC | CASGLVQGTYYNEQFF | 16 | few | TRBJ2-1 | TRBV12-5 | TRBD1
TGCAGCGTTGAGTGGGACAGGGGGAAGCCTCAAGAGACCCAGTACTTC | CSVEWDRGKPQETQYF | 16 | few | TRBJ2-5 | TRBV29-1 | TRBD1
TGTGCCAGCAGCCAACTTTTAGGGTATAATTCACCCCTCCACTTT | CASSQLLGYNSPLHF | 15 | NA | TRBJ1-6 | TRBV3-1 | NA
TGTGCCAGCAGCCTTAGCGGAACGGGGACAGATACGCAGTATTTT | CASSLSGTGTDTQYF | 15 | NA | TRBJ2-3 | TRBV7-9 | NA
TGTGCCAGCAGTCGTCCGGGACTAGCGGGAGGGCTGGGCTATGAGCAGTTCTTC | CASSRPGLAGGLGYEQFF | 18 | few | TRBJ2-1 | TRBV27 | TRBD2
TGCGCCAGCAGAATGGGAGAGTTTATAAACATTCAGTACTTC | CASRMGEFINIQYF | 14 | many | TRBJ2-4 | TRBV5-1 | NA
TGTGCCAGCAGCCCCCGGCTCGGGGGTAGCAATCAGCCCCAGCATTTT | CASSPRLGGSNQPQHF | 16 | NA | TRBJ1-5 | TRBV7-6 | NA
TGCGCCAGCAGTCAGCGGCTAACGAATGAGCAGTTCTTC | CASSQRLTNEQFF | 13 | NA | TRBJ2-1 | TRBV4-1 | NA
TGTGCCAGCAGACCACGAAGCGGGATGGGGGAGCTGTTTTTT | CASRPRSGMGELFF | 14 | few | TRBJ2-2 | TRBV11-3 | TRBD2
TGCAGCGTTGAAGGGGGTGGGGGCTGGTATGGCTACACCTTC | CSVEGGGGWYGYTF | 14 | NA | TRBJ1-2 | TRBV29-1 | NA
TGCGCCAGCAGCTGGGACACCTACAATGAGCAGTTCTTC | CASSWDTYNEQFF | 13 | many | TRBJ2-1 | TRBV5-1 | NA
TGTGCCAGCAGCGGACTAGCGGGGGATTCTAGCACAGATACGCAGTATTTT | CASSGLAGDSSTDTQYF | 17 | NA | TRBJ2-3 | TRBV7-9 | TRBD2
TGTGCCAGCCCCGGGACTTTACTTGGCTACACCTTC | CASPGTLLGYTF | 12 | NA | TRBJ1-2 | TRBV2 | NA
TGTGCCAGCAGTTACGACCACCGGGGGGGAGAGACCCAGTACTTC | CASSYDHRGGETQYF | 15 | few | TRBJ2-5 | TRBV6-5 | TRBD2
TGCGCCAGCAGCCAAGTCCCGGGACTAGCGGGGGAGCTGTTTTTT | CASSQVPGLAGELFF | 15 | many | TRBJ2-2 | TRBV4-1 | TRBD2
TGTGCCAGCAGCTCCCGGACTATCCCATCCTACAATGAGCAGTTCTTC | CASSSRTIPSYNEQFF | 16 | NA | TRBJ2-1 | TRBV7-8 | NA
TGTGCCAGCAGTGTTGGGGAGGGCCTAACCGATGAGCAGTTCTTC | CASSVGEGLTDEQFF | 15 | NA | TRBJ2-1 | TRBV6-4 | TRBD2
TGTGCCAGCAGTTTGACTAGAGGGGGTAGCACAGATACGCAGTATTTT | CASSLTRGGSTDTQYF | 16 | few | TRBJ2-3 | TRBV2 | NA
TGTGCCAGCAGTGAGAGTGGCGGGAGGGCGTTCGGGGAGCTGTTTTTT | CASSESGGRAFGELFF | 16 | few | TRBJ2-2 | TRBV2 | TRBD2
TGTGCCAGCAGTTCCAGATGGCTAGCGTTGTACAATGAGCAGTTCTTC | CASSSRWLALYNEQFF | 16 | few | TRBJ2-1 | TRBV12-3/TRBV12-4 | NA
TGTGCCAGCAGTGCCGAGGGGCGTTATGGCTACACCTTC | CASSAEGRYGYTF | 13 | few | TRBJ1-2 | TRBV6-4 | NA